These 20 T cell receptor beta chains originate from one sample sequenced in a study of metastatic and nonmetastatic thyroid tumors (dated by TCRdb to the early 2020s). The library came from PCR. The instrument was an Illumina HiSeq 4000. In-frame beta chains were kept once TCRdb had trimmed the public reads at Q25 with fastp and called clones with MiXCR. This sample lists 37,000 or so clones; roughly 17% were detected once. The leading ten clones occupy 5% to 8% of the sample. Before undergoing thyroid surgery, none of the patients had been given any kind of treatment. Sample: blood. These receptors came from a male donor with papillary thyroid cancer or a benign thyroid nodule (not recorded which). Some clones in this sample may be carry-over from other donors' samples.

This clone was observed a handful of times. Different DNA sequences within this sample yield the same CDR3. The chain joins TRBV5-4 to TRBJ1-2, with 9 bases fitting TRBD1. Germline V gene data show CDR1 as SGHNT and CDR2 as YYREEE (reference sequence). The V gene end was trimmed by 4 bases and the J gene end by 6 bases; junction bases not matched to a gene: 7. There are 14 residues in the CDR3. CDR3 in amino acids: CASSADRGLNGYTF. CDR3 in DNA: TGTGCCAGCAGCGCGGACAGGGGACTCAATGGCTACACCTTC.

The chain is built from TRBV20-1 and TRBJ2-5; D might be TRBD1 (5 bases). The ends were cut back, 5 bases at V and 5 bases at J, with 18 bases in the middle. The CDR3 covers 14 residues. Germline V gene sequence: CDR1 DFQATT, CDR2 SNEGSKA (reference sequence). For the CDR3, the DNA is TGCAGTGCTCCAGAGACAGTACAAATCGAGACCCAGTACTTC. Translated: CSAPETVQIETQYF.

By frequency in the sample, this clone is medium-sized. Within the sample, other DNA sequences also encode this same CDR3. V gene TRBV12-3 or TRBV12-4 combines with J gene TRBJ2-7; TRBD2 matches at 8 bases. The CDR3 runs 15 residues. After removal of 6 bases from V and 4 bases from J, the junction contained 11 bases not matched to a gene. The CDR3 region has the DNA TGTGCCAGCAGCCCCCGGGCGGGAGGAGGGTACGAGCAGTACTTC. This sequence encodes CASSPRAGGGYEQYF.

This clone was found many times. The chain uses TRBV5-1 and TRBJ2-3; 7 positions match TRBD2. Trimming took 4 bases from V and 2 from J; bases not matched to a gene: 10. The CDR3 is made up of 16 amino acids. Germline values: CDR1 SGHRS, CDR2 YFSETQ. The CDR3 nucleotides read TGCGCCAGCAGCCCCGGGCTAGCGGCCTTCACAGATACGCAGTATTTT. It codes for CASSPGLAAFTDTQYF.

The J gene is TRBJ2-5, the V gene TRBV20-1, with unresolved D. V lost 0 bases and J 3 bases, leaving 11 bases between the germline ends. Germline V gives CDR1 DFQATT, CDR2 SNEGSKA (reference sequence). This CDR3 has 14 residues. The CDR3 bases are TGCAGTGCTAGAGATAAGGGCAAGAAAGAGACCCAGTACTTC. Residues: CSARDKGKKETQYF.

This clone was observed a few times. The DNA of the CDR3 is TGTGCCAGCAGTTCGGACAGTGTACAGCCCCAGCATTTT. Protein: CASSSDSVQPQHF. The J gene is TRBJ1-5, the V gene TRBV27; D may be TRBD1 (6 bases). The CDR3 sequence is 13 residues long. Deletions cut 4 bases from V and 7 bases from J, with 11 bases between. Germline CDR1 MNHEY, CDR2 SMNVEV (reference sequence).

This clone was counted at least ten times. The chain recombines TRBV5-6 with TRBJ2-5; D call uncertain. The CDR3 covers 15 residues. V lost 0 bases and J lost 4, with 13 bases in between. Germline assignment: CDR1 SGHDT and CDR2 YYEEEE. This chain's CDR3 is CASSLDAVFLETQYF. The CDR3 DNA sequence: TGTGCCAGCAGCTTGGACGCGGTTTTTTTAGAGACCCAGTACTTC.

At least ten counts were recorded for this clone. This chain uses TRBV3-1 with TRBJ1-1; D is undetermined. The CDR3 totals 12 residues. The germline CDR1 and CDR2 sequences are LGHDT and YNNKEL (reference sequence). With 5 bases removed from V and 5 bases from J, the gap between germline ends came to 9 bases. DNA of the CDR3: TGTGCCAGCAGCGCTCCGGGGACTGAAGCTTTCTTT. Protein sequence: CASSAPGTEAFF.

This clone was observed a few times. It may be a read error: a sequence one base away is much more abundant. Distinct nucleotide sequences in the sample also encode this CDR3. The V and J genes are TRBV20-1 and TRBJ2-2; TRBD2 aligns across 7 bases. CDR3 length: 14 amino acids. Per the germline V gene, CDR1 is DFQATT and CDR2 is SNEGSKA (reference sequence). Trimming took 5 bases from V and 2 from J; bases not matched to a gene: 5. For the CDR3, the DNA is TGCAGTGCTCGCGGGAGATCTAACACCGGGGAGCTGTTTTTT. This sequence encodes CSARGRSNTGELFF.

This clone was counted ten times or more. The CDR3 coding sequence is TGTGCCAGCAGCTTAGTCTTGGGAGAGACCCAGTACTTC. It is translated as CASSLVLGETQYF. The chain joins TRBV7-9 to TRBJ2-5; no clear D. Trimming removed 1 base from V and 4 bases from J, with 7 bases in between. Germline V gives CDR1 SEHNR, CDR2 FQNEAQ (reference sequence). The CDR3 has 13 amino acids.

The chain links TRBV18 to TRBJ1-1; D call uncertain. Trimming pared 4 bases from V and 3 bases from J, leaving 9 bases between. From germline, CDR1 is KGHSH and CDR2 LQKENI. The CDR3 is 13 residues long. In DNA, the CDR3 is TGTGCCAGCTCACAGAAGAGCGACACTGAAGCTTTCTTT. Translated, it gives CASSQKSDTEAFF.

This clone came up many times. The chain employs TRBV19 and TRBJ2-1, with 8 bases that match TRBD1. V was clipped by 9 bases and J by 8 bases; unmatched bases: 9. Germline-derived CDR1 and CDR2 are LNHDA and SQIVND (reference sequence). The CDR3 runs to 13 residues. CDR3: CARADRGRHEQFF. The CDR3 bases are TGTGCCAGGGCAGACAGGGGAAGGCATGAGCAGTTCTTC.

This clone has at least ten counts. The V and J genes are TRBV20-1 and TRBJ2-7; 8 bases line up with TRBD2. V gave up 6 bases and J gave up 4 bases; unmatched junction bases: 5. There are 12 residues in the CDR3. From germline, CDR1 is DFQATT and CDR2 SNEGSKA (reference sequence). Here the CDR3 reads CSATGGVYEQYF. The CDR3 region has the DNA TGCAGTGCCACGGGGGGGGTATACGAGCAGTACTTC.

This clone was detected a few times. The rearrangement uses TRBV6-1 and TRBJ2-4, with a tentative D call TRBD1 (7 bases). The CDR3 totals 13 residues. The germline V and J ends were trimmed by 8 bases and 4 bases, with 12 bases remaining between them. The germline V gene encodes CDR1 MNHNS and CDR2 SASEGT. The CDR3: CASGGGTKNIQYF. The CDR3 coding sequence is TGTGCCAGCGGAGGGGGCACGAAAAACATTCAGTACTTC.

Note on this clone: A junction end diverges from the germline sequence, so it may reflect a read error. V gene TRBV11-2 combines with J gene TRBJ2-2, with 11 positions matching TRBD2. CDR3 length: 19 amino acids. CDR1 SGHAT and CDR2 FQNNGV come from the germline V gene. The chain's CDR3 is CSSSFSRLAGPTNTGELFF. The CDR3 DNA reads TGTTCCAGCAGCTTTAGTAGACTAGCGGGGCCCACGAACACCGGGGAGCTGTTTTTC.

This clone was recorded many times. The J gene is TRBJ1-6, the V gene TRBV5-1; tentatively, D is TRBD1 (5 bases). Trimming pared 0 bases from V and 7 bases from J, leaving 14 bases between. The germline V gene encodes CDR1 SGHRS and CDR2 YFSETQ. CDR3 length: 16 residues. The CDR3 loop reads CASSLDFPGRNSPLHF. In DNA form, the CDR3 reads TGCGCCAGCAGCTTGGATTTCCCGGGACGGAATTCACCCCTCCACTTT.

A word on this clone: This may be a read error, as it is one base from a much larger clone. The chain couples TRBV29-1 to TRBJ2-1; perhaps TRBD1 as D (5 bases). Looked up from germline, CDR1 is SQVTM and CDR2 is ANQGSEA. The CDR3 spans 11 residues. The ends were cut back, 8 bases at V and 8 bases at J, with 13 bases in the middle. The CDR3 is CSSVRTYEQFF. CDR3 DNA sequence: TGCAGCTCAGTCCGGACATATGAGCAGTTCTTC.

There are many counts of this clone. Different DNA sequences within this sample yield the same CDR3. The V and J genes are TRBV7-8 and TRBJ2-2, with 7 nucleotides matching TRBD2. V shed 5 bases and J 6 bases; nucleotides not matched to a gene: 15. The germline V gene has CDR1 SGHVS and CDR2 FQNEAQ. This CDR3 comprises 17 residues. The CDR3 sequence: CASSPGREGGVAGELFF. In DNA form, the CDR3 reads TGTGCCAGCAGCCCTGGGAGGGAGGGAGGTGTCGCCGGGGAGCTGTTTTTT.

Ten or more counts support this clone. The same CDR3 also results from other DNA sequences found in this sample. The rearrangement uses TRBV12-3 or TRBV12-4 and TRBJ2-7; D gene uncertain. Trimming took 6 bases from V and 3 from J, leaving 12 bases between them. The CDR3 has 13 residues. CDR3 sequence: CASRATDRYEQYF. CDR3 sequence (DNA): TGTGCCAGCAGGGCTACCGATCGCTACGAGCAGTACTTC.

This clone appeared many times. The CDR3 nucleotides read TGTGCCAGCAGCAACCAACAGGGGGCCGTAAGAGGAGAGCAGTTCTTC. Its translation is CASSNQQGAVRGEQFF. The chain combines TRBV11-2 with TRBJ2-1; TRBD1 matches 9 bases. The V segment lost 5 bases and the J segment 10 bases; nucleotides outside the gene matches: 15. Germline V gives CDR1 SGHAT, CDR2 FQNNGV. There are 16 residues in the CDR3.